These 29 T cell receptor beta chains were sequenced from one sample in a study of graft-versus-host responses after intestinal transplantation. The antigens for these receptors are not known. The method was immunoSEQ multiplex PCR; TCRdb's version includes in-frame clones alone and lacks a portion of them. The sample comprises about 86,000 clones, about 88% of which are singletons, and around 0.3% rests with the top ten. The sample here was unstimulated CD4+ T cells sorted from spleen or lymph node cells, taken before transplant. Every receptor here comes from a human donor who was the organ donor for an intestinal transplant.

The V call is TRBV7-2, the J call TRBJ2-1; a possible D gene is TRBD2 (5 bases). The germline V gene has CDR1 SGHTA and CDR2 FQGNSA. The CDR3 loop spans 17 amino acids. The V end lost 4 bases, the J end lost 0 bases, and 16 bases lay between the germline ends. For the CDR3, the DNA is TGTGCCAGCAGCTCTTTACGGGTCAGCGGCTCCTACAATGAGCAGTTCTTC. This translates into CASSSLRVSGSYNEQFF.

This chain uses TRBV9 with TRBJ1-6; no clear D. The CDR3 has 15 amino acids. Trimming removed 3 bases from V and 5 bases from J, with 12 bases in between. CDR1 is SGDLS, CDR2 YYNGEE, per germline. CDR3 nucleotide sequence: TGTGCCAGCAGCGCCGAGACAACCAATAATTCACCCCTCCACTTT. Protein product: CASSAETTNNSPLHF.

The J gene is TRBJ2-3, the V gene TRBV5-1, with D perhaps TRBD1 (6 bases). The CDR3 has 15 residues. The germline V and J ends were trimmed by 2 bases and 5 bases, with 15 bases remaining between them. Germline V gene lookup returns CDR1 SGHRS and CDR2 YFSETQ. CDR3 sequence: CASSFMGQAGDTQYF. The DNA of the CDR3 is TGCGCCAGCAGCTTTATGGGACAAGCAGGAGATACGCAGTATTTT. Full variable domain (outside the CDR3, taken from reference TRBV5-1 and TRBJ2-3): KAGVTQTPRYLIKTRGQQVTLSCSPISGHRSVSWYQQTPGQGLQFLFEYFSETQRNKGNFPGRFSGRQFSNSRSEMNVSTLELGDSALYLCASSFMGQAGDTQYFGPGTRLTVL.

This sequence joins TRBV5-4 and TRBJ2-7; 11 bases match TRBD2. The V gene's germline CDR1 is SGHNT and CDR2 YYREEE (reference sequence). This CDR3 comprises 14 residues. The junction had 6 bases not matched to a gene; V was cut back by 4 bases and J by 6 bases. CDR3 amino acids: CASSHSGRALEQYF. The CDR3 bases are TGTGCCAGCAGCCATAGCGGGAGGGCCCTCGAGCAGTACTTC.

About this clone itself: The germline gene is not matched at one end of the junction; a read error may be the cause. V and J are TRBV7-3 and TRBJ2-7; 8 nucleotides agree with TRBD1. The CDR3 is 15 amino acids. From germline, CDR1 is SGHTA and CDR2 FQGTGA. CDR3 nucleotides: TGTGCCAGCAGCATAACCGGGACAGGAACCTACGAGCAGTACTTC. Encoded protein: CASSITGTGTYEQYF.

J is TRBJ2-7 and V is TRBV5-6; a weak D match, TRBD2 (5 bases). The CDR3 runs to 16 residues. The V and J ends lost 5 bases and 3 bases respectively, with 21 bases between them. Per germline, CDR1 SGHDT and CDR2 YYEEEE. Here the CDR3 reads CASSHKRGLRDYEQYF. The CDR3 DNA is TGTGCCAGCAGTCATAAAAGAGGACTCAGAGACTACGAGCAGTACTTC.

This chain links TRBV4-3 with TRBJ1-6; 7 bases fit TRBD1. Unmatched junction bases numbered 4, after V lost 4 bases and J lost 7 bases. The CDR3 contains 14 residues. Germline loops: CDR1 LGHNA, CDR2 YSLEER. The CDR3 loop reads CASSPGTENSPLHF. In nucleotides, the CDR3 is TGCGCCAGCAGCCCGGGGACAGAAAATTCACCCCTCCACTTT.

The table lists this clone with a count of one. V is TRBV5-1 and J is TRBJ2-5, with TRBD1 identical over 7 bases. The V and J ends lost 9 bases and 2 bases, in that order; junction bases with no gene match: 4. The CDR3 runs 12 residues. Per germline, CDR1 SGHRS and CDR2 YFSETQ. The CDR3 DNA is TGCGCCACGGGGACAGCGCAAGAGACCCAGTACTTC. This encodes CATGTAQETQYF.

The chain uses TRBV5-4 and TRBJ1-1; 7 bases agree with TRBD1. J gave up 1 base and V 2 bases, and 2 bases lay outside the gene matches. Germline assignment: CDR1 SGHNT and CDR2 YYREEE (reference sequence). The CDR3 spans 14 residues. For the CDR3, the DNA is TGTGCCAGCAGCTTACGACAGGGGAACACTGAAGCTTTCTTT. Protein product: CASSLRQGNTEAFF.

The gene calls are TRBV11-3 and TRBJ1-2; TRBD1 matches 10 bases. CDR1 is SGHNT, CDR2 YENEEA, per germline. This CDR3 spans 14 amino acids. J lost 4 bases, V lost 4 bases, and 3 bases had no gene match. The CDR3 sequence is CASSSGTGAYGYTF. The CDR3 region has the DNA TGTGCCAGCAGCTCAGGGACAGGGGCCTATGGCTACACCTTC.

V usage is TRBV4-3 and J usage is TRBJ2-5, with D possibly matching TRBD2 (5 bases). CDR3 length: 13 residues. Germline CDR1 LGHNA, CDR2 YSLEER. With 1 base removed from V and 5 bases from J, the gap between germline ends came to 8 bases. CDR3 DNA: TGCGCCAGCAGCCAAGCTCCGGGGGAGACCCAGTACTTC. Its protein product is CASSQAPGETQYF.

The CDR3 here is CASSPLSTLYEQYF. CDR3 nucleotides: TGTGCCAGCTCACCCCTATCAACGCTCTACGAGCAGTACTTC. The chain couples TRBV18 to TRBJ2-7; D remains unclear. V gave up 3 bases and J gave up 3 bases, with 12 bases separating them. Per germline, CDR1 KGHSH and CDR2 LQKENI. CDR3 length: 14 amino acids.

The V call is TRBV11-3, the J call TRBJ1-5; 11 bases fit TRBD1. Germline CDR1 reads SGHNT; CDR2 reads YENEEA. With 8 bases clipped from V and 4 bases from J, the junction kept 1 base outside the gene matches. CDR3 length equals 13 residues. The CDR3 loop reads CASGTGGNQPQHF. CDR3 bases: TGTGCCAGCGGGACAGGGGGGAATCAGCCCCAGCATTTT.

This clone was recorded once. The V and J genes are TRBV7-9 and TRBJ1-3; 7 nucleotides match TRBD1. Germline trimming cut 6 bases from V and 4 bases from J; bases unmatched to any gene: 21. The CDR3 covers 19 residues. Germline V gene sequence: CDR1 SEHNR, CDR2 FQNEAQ (reference sequence). CDR3 sequence: CASSQGVARGGLGGNTIYF. The CDR3 DNA sequence: TGTGCCAGCAGTCAGGGGGTTGCGAGGGGTGGCCTCGGCGGAAACACCATATATTTT.

J is TRBJ1-1 and V is TRBV6-5, with D possibly being TRBD1 (6 bases). The CDR3 loop spans 15 amino acids. In germline, CDR1 is MNHEY, CDR2 SVGAGI. V lost 5 bases and J 3 bases, leaving 16 bases between the germline ends. CDR3 nucleotides: TGTGCCAGCAGTCCTGGACAGCATCTGTACACTGAAGCTTTCTTT. This sequence encodes CASSPGQHLYTEAFF.

This clone was counted only a few times. The V call is TRBV30, the J call TRBJ2-7; D perhaps matches TRBD2 (5 bases). The CDR3 runs to 15 residues. The V gene lost 3 bases and the J gene lost 4 bases, with 19 bases spanning the gap. Germline V gene sequence: CDR1 GTSNPN, CDR2 SVGIG (reference sequence). The CDR3 coding sequence is TGTGCCTGGAGCCCAGGACTCGCGGTGGGGTACGAGCAGTACTTC. Its translation is CAWSPGLAVGYEQYF. Combining the CDR3 with reference TRBV30 and TRBJ2-7 gives the whole variable domain SQTIHQWPATLVQPVGSPLSLECTVEGTSNPNLYWYRQAAGRGLQLLFYSVGIGQISSEVPQNLSASRPQDRQFILSSKKLLLSDSGFYLCAWSPGLAVGYEQYFGPGTRLTVT.

The chain employs TRBV21-1 and TRBJ2-1; the table gives TRBD2 as D, unverified against the DNA. TRBV21-1 is a recognized pseudogene. The CDR3 runs to 17 residues. CDR3 in DNA: TGTGCCAGCAGCAAAACCCTAACTAGCGTTTGGTACAATGAGCAGTTCTTC. Encoded protein: CASSKTLTSVWYNEQFF.

This clone occurred once. The chain employs TRBV27 and TRBJ2-5, with a tentative D call TRBD2 (5 bases). The V end lost 6 bases, the J end lost 5 bases, and 16 bases lay between the germline ends. This CDR3 is 14 amino acids long. Per the germline V gene, CDR1 is MNHEY and CDR2 is SMNVEV (reference sequence). The DNA of the CDR3 is TGTGCCAGCAGACCGTACTGGACTGAGGAGACCCAGTACTTC. The encoded protein is CASRPYWTEETQYF.

This clone came up once. This chain joins TRBV27 and TRBJ2-7; 10 positions agree with TRBD2. V gave up 3 bases and J gave up 6 bases; unmatched junction bases: 5. Germline lookup yields CDR1 MNHEY and CDR2 SMNVEV (reference sequence). The CDR3 has 14 residues. DNA for the CDR3: TGTGCCAGCAGTTTCCTAGCGGGGGACGGCGAGCAGTACTTC. This gives the protein CASSFLAGDGEQYF.

The genes are TRBV30 and TRBJ2-5; tentative D call: TRBD1 (6 bases). The CDR3 consists of 10 residues. Germline V gene sequence: CDR1 GTSNPN, CDR2 SVGIG (reference sequence). Trimming took 2 bases from V and 10 from J, leaving 8 bases between them. The CDR3 DNA sequence: TGTGCCTGGAGTAGGGGGATCCAGTACTTC. Encoded protein: CAWSRGIQYF.

The V and J genes are TRBV30 and TRBJ1-5; 7 bases line up with TRBD1. The length of the CDR3 is 16 residues. In germline, CDR1 is GTSNPN, CDR2 SVGIG (reference sequence). Unmatched junction bases numbered 14, after V lost 2 bases and J lost 7 bases. DNA for the CDR3: TGTGCCTGGAGTAGGACAGGTCTGCCTGTTTTCCAGCCCCAGCATTTT. As protein: CAWSRTGLPVFQPQHF.

This chain uses TRBV6-5 with TRBJ2-5; 10 positions match TRBD2. V lost 5 bases, J lost 7 bases, and 4 bases stayed unmatched. The germline gives CDR1 MNHEY, CDR2 SVGAGI. The CDR3 is 13 residues long. Here the CDR3 DNA reads TGTGCCAGCAGTCTCCGGACTAGCGGGACCCAGTACTTC. Its translation is CASSLRTSGTQYF.

The chain uses TRBV11-3 and TRBJ2-3, with 8 bases aligning to TRBD2. Germline-derived CDR1 and CDR2 are SGHNT and YENEEA. V shed 4 bases and J 2 bases; nucleotides not matched to a gene: 5. The CDR3 has 15 residues. In nucleotides, the CDR3 is TGTGCCAGCAGCTCACGACTAGCGCTCACAGATACGCAGTATTTT. It encodes CASSSRLALTDTQYF.

The chain joins TRBV7-2 to TRBJ1-3, with D hard to call. Germline V gives CDR1 SGHTA, CDR2 FQGNSA. The CDR3 consists of 14 residues. The ends were cut back, 0 bases at V and 4 bases at J, with 7 bases in the middle. CDR3 protein: CASSLAAGGNTIYF. CDR3 DNA sequence: TGTGCCAGCAGCTTAGCCGCGGGCGGAAACACCATATATTTT.

The chain employs TRBV7-8 and TRBJ1-1, with D possibly matching TRBD1 (5 bases). This CDR3 is 15 amino acids long. Germline CDR1 and CDR2: SGHVS and FQNEAQ. The V end was cut by 5 bases, the J end by 1 base, with 14 bases between. This chain's CDR3 is CASSGGRGGNTEAFF. The CDR3 bases are TGTGCCAGCAGCGGGGGACGGGGAGGGAACACTGAAGCTTTCTTT.

The chain uses TRBV9 and TRBJ1-6; TRBD1 matches at 8 bases. V dropped 0 bases and J dropped 10; count of bases not matched to a gene: 3. The CDR3 is 14 amino acids. The germline gives CDR1 SGDLS, CDR2 YYNGEE. This CDR3 reads CASSVEQGVSPLHF. CDR3 nucleotide sequence: TGTGCCAGCAGCGTAGAACAGGGGGTATCACCCCTCCACTTT.

V is TRBV7-9 and J is TRBJ2-7; 7 bases are shared with TRBD1. This CDR3 has 15 amino acids. Germline V CDR1 and CDR2: SEHNR, FQNEAQ (reference sequence). The V gene end was trimmed by 5 bases and the J gene end by 2 bases; junction bases not matched to a gene: 9. DNA for the CDR3: TGTGCCAGCAGCCCAGAGGCAGGGGGACCCTACGAGCAGTACTTC. It codes for CASSPEAGGPYEQYF.

In its sample, this clone was seen a few times. The CDR3 bases are TGTGCCAGCAGTGAAGGTCTCTATGGCTACACCTTC. This sequence encodes CASSEGLYGYTF. The J gene is TRBJ1-2, the V gene TRBV6-1; D remains ambiguous. The CDR3 consists of 12 residues. V was shortened by 1 base and J by 4 bases, with 4 bases between the two germline ends. CDR1 is MNHNS and CDR2 is SASEGT in the germline V gene.

This clone was observed a single time. This chain connects TRBV19 to TRBJ1-2, with D possibly matching TRBD1 (5 bases). CDR1 is LNHDA and CDR2 is SQIVND in the germline V gene (reference sequence). Trimming cost V 3 bases and J 7 bases, with 18 bases left between them. This CDR3 region has 15 residues. CDR3 coding DNA: TGTGCCAGTAGTATTCCCCTGACCAGGAGGGGTGGCTACACCTTC. Protein sequence: CASSIPLTRRGGYTF.